This is a list of T cell receptor beta chains from one sample in a study of blood T cells in healthy people across ages. Using its own MiXCR run on the 5' RACE reads, TCRdb lists one record per CDR3 protein. The sample has over a million distinct CDR3 sequences, about 43% seen once. Sequencing was carried out using blood. The receptors shown here come from a woman between 18 and 29 years old in good health. CDR3s include the opening cysteine and the closing phenylalanine or tryptophan. Clone size is stated in some rows and not others, as once, few, many or a class when expanded.

clone_size | v_call | cdr3_aa
few | TRBV29-1 | CSVKLGVLNTEAFF
few | TRBV12-3/TRBV12-4 | CASSSSTRWDNEQFF
few | TRBV20-1 | CSARDASGGGYTF
- | TRBV4-1 | CASSLEPGLAGGLEQYF
few | TRBV2 | CASSERVGTDTQYF
- | TRBV25-1 | CASSEYTEEGGEAFF
once | TRBV6-5 | CASSFSTPGGAGYNEQFF
few | TRBV12-3/TRBV12-4 | CASSFPGRDGGNTEAFF
few | TRBV20-1 | CSARKQGAVTEAFF
many | TRBV10-3 | CAISDGYEQYF
few | TRBV6-6 | CASSRSTGYGNGYTF
few | TRBV12-3/TRBV12-4 | CASSFFGYYEQYF
- | TRBV21-1 | CASSPRGEQPQHF
few | TRBV7-2 | CASSLGTWNEQFF
- | TRBV20-1 | CSAPGGPENIQYF
- | TRBV20-1 | CSAREGRAPNEQFF
- | TRBV2 | CASGGLKNEQYF
few | TRBV3-1 | CASSQALDYTF
- | TRBV28 | CASSPSRWTQYF
few | TRBV6-2/TRBV6-3 | CASSPRQTSYNEQFF
few | TRBV29-1 | CSVVGTRSSEQYF
few | TRBV2 | CAASRGSTNNEQFF
- | TRBV2 | CASSDKIRWGMNTEAFF
few | TRBV7-6 | CASSPSGNGEQYF
- | TRBV29-1 | CSVLAGGYTEAFF
few | TRBV20-1 | CSASIGLSSTNEKLFF
once | TRBV5-1 | CASSLDNEGQYF
- | TRBV20-1 | CSARGGQNYGYTF
many | TRBV24-1 | CATGESRVGSEQFF
once | TRBV20-1 | CSPGAGDYEQYF
- | TRBV20-1 | CSAALAGVTDTQYF
- | TRBV5-1 | CASSLGQGLTGANVLTF
- | TRBV12-3/TRBV12-4 | CASSLRGAAPNEQFF
- | TRBV6-5 | CASSQTGWVQETQYF
- | TRBV19 | CASSRGLVYGYTF
few | TRBV6-5 | CAARGTSGGAMYF
many | TRBV25-1 | CASSASAETQYF
- | TRBV20-1 | CSARDQVGNEQYF
few | TRBV3-1 | CASSRGDLRSTDTQYF
- | TRBV20-1 | CSATPMGPETQYF
- | TRBV6-6 | CASSPRGSGGRNEQFF
- | TRBV29-1 | CSVGSGGDYGYTF
once | TRBV30 | CAWSRTAGRTNQPQHF